Presented here are 28 T cell receptor beta chains from one specimen sequenced in a study of cytomegalovirus exposure and HLA in healthy donors. Use of 60 Vbeta and 13 Jbeta primers characterized the PCR. Assay used: immunoSEQ multiplex PCR; TCRdb lists only in-frame clones, some missing. The sample table sets out about 70,000 clones. The sequenced material came from PBMCs. The receptors derive from a female donor in good health and CMV-seropositive.

This chain connects TRBV6-6 to TRBJ2-7; D gene unclear. Per the germline V gene, CDR1 is MNHNY and CDR2 is SVGAGI (reference sequence). V lost 2 bases and J lost 6, with 14 bases in between. The CDR3 extends over 14 amino acids. The CDR3: CASSYGDNAGEQYF. The DNA of the CDR3 is TGTGCCAGCAGTTACGGCGATAATGCAGGCGAGCAGTACTTC.

This chain links TRBV29-1 with TRBJ2-5; 8 bases map to TRBD1. Unmatched junction bases numbered 5, after V lost 3 bases and J lost 5 bases. This CDR3 is built from 13 residues. Germline V gives CDR1 SQVTM, CDR2 ANQGSEA. DNA of the CDR3: TGCAGCGTTGATGGGCAGGGGGCTGAGACCCAGTACTTC. Amino acids: CSVDGQGAETQYF. The complete variable domain, with remaining parts taken from reference TRBV29-1 and TRBJ2-5, reads SAVISQKPSRDICQRGTSLTIQCQVDSQVTMMFWYRQQPGQSLTLIATANQGSEATYESGFVIDKFPISRPNLTFSTLTVSNMSPEDSSIYLCSVDGQGAETQYFGPGTRLLVL.

With respect to this clone: The junction and the germline gene differ at one end; a read error may be behind it. The genes are TRBV5-6 and TRBJ2-3; 8 nucleotides line up with TRBD2. Germline CDR1 and CDR2: SGHDT and YYEEEE. The length of the CDR3 is 18 residues. CDR3 DNA sequence: TGTGCCAGCAGCTCGCTCACTTCGGGAGGGCCAAGGACAGATACACAGTATTTT. Translation: CASSSLTSGGPRTDTQYF.

The chain couples TRBV4-2 to TRBJ1-1; TRBD1 matches at 8 bases. The CDR3 runs to 12 residues. V dropped 3 bases and J dropped 8; count of bases not matched to a gene: 2. The V gene's germline CDR1 is LGHNA and CDR2 YNFKEQ. The CDR3 here is CASSQNRGEAFF. CDR3 nucleotides: TGTGCCAGCAGCCAGAACAGGGGGGAAGCTTTCTTT.

This chain joins TRBV7-9 and TRBJ1-1; possibly TRBD1 for D (5 bases). The V gene's germline CDR1 is SEHNR and CDR2 FQNEAQ (reference sequence). The CDR3 contains 18 residues. Trimming removed 5 bases at V and 3 bases at J, with 25 bases between. In DNA form, the CDR3 reads TGTGCCAGCAGCGAATCAAGGGGCCAAGGTACGGGGGACACTGAAGCTTTCTTT. This encodes CASSESRGQGTGDTEAFF.

The genes are TRBV7-2 and TRBJ1-5; TRBD1 aligns across 10 bases. V lost 5 bases, J lost 5 bases, and 3 bases stayed unmatched. Per germline, CDR1 SGHTA and CDR2 FQGNSA. The CDR3 is made up of 14 amino acids. The CDR3 region is CASSRGQGDQPQHF. The CDR3 coding sequence is TGTGCCAGCAGCCGTGGACAGGGGGATCAGCCCCAGCATTTT.

The gene calls are TRBV18 and TRBJ1-6; TRBD1 agrees at 10 bases. With V trimmed by 1 base and J by 6 bases, 3 bases remained unmatched. The germline V gene has CDR1 KGHSH and CDR2 LQKENI. The CDR3 consists of 16 residues. The CDR3 nucleotides read TGTGCCAGCTCACCACGGACAGGGGGGTCTAATTCACCCCTCCACTTT. Translated, it gives CASSPRTGGSNSPLHF.

V and J are TRBV28 and TRBJ1-2; D unclear. The CDR3 is 12 amino acids. V gave up 3 bases and J gave up 8 bases, with 10 bases separating them. In germline, CDR1 is MDHEN, CDR2 SYDVKM. The CDR3 spells CASSLLREGYTF. CDR3 coding DNA: TGTGCCAGCAGTTTGTTGAGAGAGGGCTACACCTTC.

The chain joins TRBV2 to TRBJ1-1; D might be TRBD1 (6 bases). Trimming shortened V by 2 bases and J by 0 bases, and 10 bases separated the two germline ends. This CDR3 has 15 amino acids. The V gene's germline CDR1 is SNHLY and CDR2 FYNNEI. The CDR3 DNA reads as TGTGCCAGCAGTGAACAGACAGGCCTGAACACTGAAGCTTTCTTT. Translation: CASSEQTGLNTEAFF.

The V call is TRBV4-3, the J call TRBJ2-2; TRBD1 might be the D (6 bases). This CDR3 comprises 16 residues. Germline CDR1 reads LGHNA; CDR2 reads YSLEER. V lost 3 bases and J 5 bases, leaving 16 bases between the germline ends. Here the CDR3 DNA reads TGCGCCAGCAGCCATGGTTGGGGGCCCTCGACCGGGGAGCTGTTTTTT. This translates into CASSHGWGPSTGELFF.

This chain connects TRBV30 to TRBJ2-7; TRBD1 might be the D (5 bases). Germline CDR1 reads GTSNPN; CDR2 reads SVGIG (reference sequence). The CDR3 has 15 amino acids. Trimming cost V 3 bases and J 3 bases, with 18 bases left between them. CDR3 sequence (DNA): TGTGCCTGGAGATTTAGTACAGGAGATCACTACGAGCAGTACTTC. This encodes CAWRFSTGDHYEQYF.

The chain carries TRBV7-9 and TRBJ1-1; TRBD1 agrees at 10 bases. There are 15 residues in the CDR3. Germline V gives CDR1 SEHNR, CDR2 FQNEAQ (reference sequence). The V gene end was trimmed by 4 bases and the J gene end by 0 bases; junction bases not matched to a gene: 2. The CDR3 protein is CASSSGQGMNTEAFF. Written as DNA, the CDR3 is TGTGCCAGCAGCTCGGGACAGGGGATGAACACTGAAGCTTTCTTT.

The chain combines TRBV7-8 with TRBJ2-7; D uncertain. Trimming left V 5 bases short and J 5 bases short, with 10 bases between. The CDR3 runs 12 residues. CDR1 and CDR2 from the germline V gene are SGHVS and FQNEAQ. The CDR3 coding sequence is TGTGCCAGCAGCGCCGCCGGTAACGAGCAGTACTTC. This gives the protein CASSAAGNEQYF.

V usage is TRBV7-2 and J usage is TRBJ2-7; 10 positions agree with TRBD1. The CDR3 runs to 16 residues. The germline V gene has CDR1 SGHTA and CDR2 FQGNSA. V was clipped by 6 bases and J by 5 bases; unmatched bases: 13. CDR3 DNA: TGTGCCAGCAGTGAATACGGGGACAGGGGTGTCGACGAGCAGTACTTC. This sequence encodes CASSEYGDRGVDEQYF.

The chain has TRBV6-5 and TRBJ2-2; 10 bases agree with TRBD2. With 5 bases clipped from V and 4 bases from J, the junction kept 4 bases outside the gene matches. CDR3 length equals 15 residues. Germline CDR1 is MNHEY and CDR2 is SVGAGI. CDR3 region: CASSRLAGVTGELFF. The CDR3 region has the DNA TGTGCCAGCAGTCGCCTAGCGGGGGTCACCGGGGAGCTGTTTTTT.

The V call is TRBV30, the J call TRBJ1-6; D unresolved. The germline V and J ends were trimmed by 1 base and 5 bases, with 12 bases remaining between them. The CDR3 has 15 amino acids. Germline V gene sequence: CDR1 GTSNPN, CDR2 SVGIG (reference sequence). CDR3 sequence: CAWSGGVFHNSPLHF. The DNA for the CDR3 is TGTGCCTGGAGTGGAGGAGTCTTCCATAATTCACCCCTCCACTTT.

The V gene is TRBV28, the J gene TRBJ2-5; 9 positions agree with TRBD1. After removal of 6 bases from V and 5 bases from J, the junction contained 10 bases not matched to a gene. CDR1 and CDR2 (germline): MDHEN, SYDVKM. The CDR3 is made up of 15 amino acids. This CDR3 reads CASRHGTGKAETQYF. For the CDR3, the DNA is TGTGCCAGCAGGCATGGGACAGGGAAAGCGGAGACCCAGTACTTC.

The V call is TRBV27, the J call TRBJ2-1, with 10 nucleotides matching TRBD2. The CDR3 has 16 residues. V was pared by 5 bases and J by 5 bases, with 9 bases of the junction left unmatched. Per the germline V gene, CDR1 is MNHEY and CDR2 is SMNVEV (reference sequence). The CDR3 loop reads CASSLRTSGEDNEQFF. The CDR3 DNA sequence: TGTGCCAGCAGTCTTAGGACTAGCGGAGAAGACAATGAGCAGTTCTTC.

The rearrangement joins TRBV28 to TRBJ1-2; a possible D gene is TRBD1 (5 bases). Germline-derived CDR1 and CDR2 are MDHEN and SYDVKM. This CDR3 contains 15 residues. V lost 6 bases and J lost 3, with 17 bases in between. The CDR3 sequence: CASSESGSADYGYTF. Written as DNA, the CDR3 is TGTGCCAGCAGCGAATCAGGGTCGGCGGACTATGGCTACACCTTC.

The V and J genes are TRBV4-1 and TRBJ2-5, with 8 positions matching TRBD1. The CDR3 length is 17 residues. The junction had 16 bases not matched to a gene; V was cut back by 7 bases and J by 3 bases. From germline, CDR1 is MGHRA and CDR2 YSYEKL. The DNA for the CDR3 is TGCGCCAGCACCCCAATGTGGCAGGGGGCGTTGAAAGAGACCCAGTACTTC. Its protein is CASTPMWQGALKETQYF.

The chain uses TRBV30 and TRBJ2-7; 8 bases line up with TRBD1. The V gene's germline CDR1 is GTSNPN and CDR2 SVGIG (reference sequence). The V and J ends lost 4 bases and 3 bases, in that order; junction bases with no gene match: 5. The CDR3 runs 13 residues. This CDR3 is CAWKLTGGYEQYF. The DNA for the CDR3 is TGTGCCTGGAAATTAACAGGGGGCTACGAGCAGTACTTC.

The chain couples TRBV19 to TRBJ1-2, with D perhaps TRBD1 (5 bases). Germline-derived CDR1 and CDR2 are LNHDA and SQIVND (reference sequence). This CDR3 has 14 residues. V shed 7 bases and J shed 8 bases, with 20 bases lying between them. The CDR3 protein is CASIPGTMAGGYTF. The CDR3 coding sequence is TGTGCCAGTATCCCCGGGACTATGGCCGGCGGCTACACCTTC.

The rearrangement joins TRBV29-1 to TRBJ2-1; 10 bases map to TRBD2. V gave up 1 base and J gave up 9 bases; unmatched junction bases: 3. The CDR3 is made up of 13 amino acids. Germline assignment: CDR1 SQVTM and CDR2 ANQGSEA. The CDR3 spells CSVEGLAGVEQFF. Here the CDR3 DNA reads TGCAGCGTTGAAGGTCTAGCGGGAGTTGAGCAGTTCTTC.

The genes are TRBV30 and TRBJ1-3; D is unclear. Germline-derived CDR1 and CDR2 are GTSNPN and SVGIG (reference sequence). This CDR3 region has 16 residues. V was clipped by 0 bases and J by 2 bases, with 14 bases between them. The CDR3 DNA reads TGTGCCTGGAGTGTACGAGGCACTTCAGCTGGAAACACCATATATTTT. Its protein is CAWSVRGTSAGNTIYF.

The V gene is TRBV18, the J gene TRBJ1-4; 7 bases align to TRBD1. V dropped 6 bases and J dropped 8; count of bases not matched to a gene: 3. Germline CDR1 is KGHSH and CDR2 is LQKENI. The CDR3 consists of 12 residues. The CDR3 DNA sequence: TGTGCCAGCTCGGGGGACAGCGAAAAACTGTTTTTT. This gives the protein CASSGDSEKLFF.

This chain links TRBV5-4 with TRBJ1-1; D is uncertain. The CDR3 contains 12 residues. V was shortened by 4 bases and J by 4 bases, with 8 bases between the two germline ends. CDR1 is SGHNT and CDR2 is YYREEE in the germline V gene (reference sequence). The CDR3 protein is CASSHPSTEAFF. The CDR3 nucleotides read TGTGCCAGCAGCCATCCATCCACTGAAGCTTTCTTT.

The rearrangement joins TRBV18 to TRBJ2-5; possibly TRBD2 for D (6 bases). CDR3 length: 14 amino acids. The germline V gene has CDR1 KGHSH and CDR2 LQKENI. V lost 0 bases, J lost 5 bases, and 10 bases lay in between. The CDR3 DNA is TGTGCCAGCTCACCACCCCCAGGGAGGGAGACCCAGTACTTC. It codes for CASSPPPGRETQYF.

This sequence joins TRBV28 and TRBJ1-2; D gene ambiguous. V shed 7 bases and J shed 8 bases, with 11 bases lying between them. This CDR3 has 11 residues. The germline gives CDR1 MDHEN, CDR2 SYDVKM. CDR3 sequence: CASTSSVGYTF. The CDR3 nucleotides are TGTGCCAGCACCTCGTCGGTAGGCTACACCTTC.